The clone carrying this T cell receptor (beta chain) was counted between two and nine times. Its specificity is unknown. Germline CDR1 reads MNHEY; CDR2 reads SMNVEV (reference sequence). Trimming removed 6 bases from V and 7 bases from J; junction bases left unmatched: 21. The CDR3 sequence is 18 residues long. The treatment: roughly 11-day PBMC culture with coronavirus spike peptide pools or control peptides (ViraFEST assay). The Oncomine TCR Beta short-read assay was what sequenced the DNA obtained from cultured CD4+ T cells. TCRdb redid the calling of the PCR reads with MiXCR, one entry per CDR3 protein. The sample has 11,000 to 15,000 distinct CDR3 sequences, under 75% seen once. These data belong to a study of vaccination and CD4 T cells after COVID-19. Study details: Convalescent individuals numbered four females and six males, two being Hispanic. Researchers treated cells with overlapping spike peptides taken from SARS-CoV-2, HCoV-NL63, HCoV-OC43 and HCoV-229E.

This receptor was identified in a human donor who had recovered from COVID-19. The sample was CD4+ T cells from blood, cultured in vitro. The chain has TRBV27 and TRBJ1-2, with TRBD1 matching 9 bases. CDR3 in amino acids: CASSPQFRSGQGLGGYTF. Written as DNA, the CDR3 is TGTGCCAGCAGCCCACAATTCCGTTCGGGACAGGGTCTTGGTGGCTACACCTTC.